Here is one TCR beta chain with its context. Its target is unknown. The data originate from a study of T cells in Graves' hyperthyroidism and ophthalmopathy. Overall study results and limits: Ophthalmopathy could be told apart from stable hyperthyroidism with a 13 V-J model. Most thyroid clonotypes that were expanded above 0.001 also turned up in blood.

J lost 4 bases, V lost 5 bases, and 22 bases had no gene match. The CDR3 has 19 residues. The germline V gene encodes CDR1 MDHEN and CDR2 SYDVKM. TCR beta CDR3 region amplification was performed from RNA transcripts. When the TCR CDR3 underwent first-round RT-PCR, the HTBI primer set was used. MiXCR, applied by TCRdb to the multiplex PCR reads, yields one record per CDR3 protein. The sample carries over 300,000 distinct CDR3 sequences, around 13% recorded once. Hyperthyroidism was newly diagnosed in patients aged 18 to 65 (duration under 2 months). More than 8 ml fresh peripheral blood yielded the PBMCs.

The sequenced material came from blood. The sequence was obtained from a woman aged 55 to 70 with Graves' hyperthyroidism. The rearrangement uses TRBV28 and TRBJ1-2; TRBD1 aligns across 7 bases. In DNA, the CDR3 is TGTGCCAGCAGTCGTCCCGGGACAGCGTCCGCCACCTACTTCTATGGCTACACCTTC. Translation: CASSRPGTASATYFYGYTF.